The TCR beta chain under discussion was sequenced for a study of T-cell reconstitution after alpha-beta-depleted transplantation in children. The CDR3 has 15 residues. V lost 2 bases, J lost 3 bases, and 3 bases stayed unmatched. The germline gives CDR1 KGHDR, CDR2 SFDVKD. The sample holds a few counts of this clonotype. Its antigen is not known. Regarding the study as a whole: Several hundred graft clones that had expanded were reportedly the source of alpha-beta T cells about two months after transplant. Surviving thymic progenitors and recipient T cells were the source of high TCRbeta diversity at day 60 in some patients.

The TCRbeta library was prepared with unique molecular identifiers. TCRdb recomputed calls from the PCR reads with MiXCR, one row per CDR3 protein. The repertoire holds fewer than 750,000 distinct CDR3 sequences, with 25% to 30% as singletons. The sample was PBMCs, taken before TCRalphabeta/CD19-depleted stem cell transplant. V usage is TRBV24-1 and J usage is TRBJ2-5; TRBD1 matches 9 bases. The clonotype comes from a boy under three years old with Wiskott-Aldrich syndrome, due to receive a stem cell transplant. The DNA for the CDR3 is TGTGCCACCAGTGATTCTGGACAGGGGAAAGAGACCCAGTACTTC. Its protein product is CATSDSGQGKETQYF.